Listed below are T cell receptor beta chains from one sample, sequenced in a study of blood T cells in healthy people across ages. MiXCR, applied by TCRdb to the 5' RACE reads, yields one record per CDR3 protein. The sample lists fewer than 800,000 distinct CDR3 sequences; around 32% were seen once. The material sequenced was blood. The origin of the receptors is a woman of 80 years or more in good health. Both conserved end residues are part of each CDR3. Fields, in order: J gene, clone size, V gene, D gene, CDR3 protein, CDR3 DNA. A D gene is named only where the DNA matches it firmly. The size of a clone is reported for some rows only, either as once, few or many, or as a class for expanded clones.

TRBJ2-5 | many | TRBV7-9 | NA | CASSLPRTSRETQYF | TGTGCCAGCAGCTTACCCAGGACAAGCAGGGAGACCCAGTACTTC
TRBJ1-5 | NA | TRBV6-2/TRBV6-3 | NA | CASSPRAGANQPQHF | TGTGCCAGCAGTCCCCGGGCAGGGGCGAATCAGCCCCAGCATTTT
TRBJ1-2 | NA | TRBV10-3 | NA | CAISEYQAGATAGYTF | TGTGCCATCAGTGAGTACCAAGCGGGCGCGACCGCTGGCTACACCTTC
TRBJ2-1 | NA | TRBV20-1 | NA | CSARDRLRGYSNEQFF | TGCAGTGCTAGAGATCGGTTAAGGGGATACAGCAATGAGCAGTTCTTC
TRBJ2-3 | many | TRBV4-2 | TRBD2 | CASSQDAGGRTDTQYF | TGTGCCAGCAGCCAAGATGCGGGGGGGCGTACAGATACGCAGTATTTT
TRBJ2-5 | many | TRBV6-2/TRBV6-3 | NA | CASSSTGLYQETQYF | TGTGCCAGCAGTTCCACAGGACTCTACCAAGAGACCCAGTACTTC
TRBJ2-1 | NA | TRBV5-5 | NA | CASSPSTTFAEQFF | TGTGCCAGCAGCCCTTCGACTACCTTCGCGGAGCAGTTCTTC
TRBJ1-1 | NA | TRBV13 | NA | CASSLRDRQNTEAFF | TGTGCCAGCAGCCTCAGAGACAGGCAGAACACTGAAGCTTTCTTT
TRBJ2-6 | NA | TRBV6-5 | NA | CASTPGWSGANVLTF | TGTGCCAGCACTCCAGGGTGGTCTGGGGCCAACGTCCTGACTTTC
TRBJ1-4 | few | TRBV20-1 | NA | CSAREREANEKLFF | TGCAGTGCTAGAGAGAGGGAAGCTAATGAAAAACTGTTTTTT
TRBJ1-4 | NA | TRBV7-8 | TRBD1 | CASSLWTGVEKLFF | TGTGCCAGCAGCTTGTGGACAGGGGTAGAGAAACTGTTTTTT
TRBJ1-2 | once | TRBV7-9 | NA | CASRSAGTSYGYTF | TGTGCCAGCAGATCCGCCGGGACAAGTTATGGCTACACCTTC
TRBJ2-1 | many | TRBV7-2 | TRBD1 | CASSLGRTGGQFF | TGTGCCAGCAGCTTAGGTCGGACAGGGGGGCAGTTCTTC
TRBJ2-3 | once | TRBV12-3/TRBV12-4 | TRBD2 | CASTLGRESDAEYF | TGTGCCAGCACCCTGGGGAGGGAGTCAGATGCGGAATATTTT
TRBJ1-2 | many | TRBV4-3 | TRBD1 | CASSGWGEQGKYGYTF | TGCGCCAGCAGCGGTTGGGGTGAACAGGGGAAATATGGCTACACCTTC
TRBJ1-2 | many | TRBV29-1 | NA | CSVAQGVWDYGYTF | TGCAGCGTTGCACAGGGTGTCTGGGACTATGGCTACACCTTC
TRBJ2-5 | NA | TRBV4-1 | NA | CASSLLKGGGQETQYF | TGCGCCAGCAGCCTCCTTAAGGGGGGGGGGCAAGAGACCCAGTACTTC
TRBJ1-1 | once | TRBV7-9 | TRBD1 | CASSPDRLPEAFF | TGTGCCAGCAGCCCGGACAGGCTCCCTGAAGCTTTCTTT
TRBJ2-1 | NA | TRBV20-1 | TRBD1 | CSAFPGQGHNEQFF | TGCAGTGCTTTCCCGGGACAGGGCCACAATGAGCAGTTCTTC
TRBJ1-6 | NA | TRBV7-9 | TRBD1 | CASSSRQGATSPLHF | TGTGCCAGCAGTTCGCGACAGGGGGCGACTTCACCCCTCCACTTT
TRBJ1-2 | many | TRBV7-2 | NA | CASSLNQGHGYTF | TGTGCCAGCAGCTTAAACCAGGGGCATGGCTACACCTTC
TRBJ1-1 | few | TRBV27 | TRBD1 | CASSTGGRTEAFF | TGTGCCAGCAGTACAGGGGGAAGGACTGAAGCTTTCTTT
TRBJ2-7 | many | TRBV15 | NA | CATSRSKGGDSHEQYF | TGTGCCACCAGCAGATCTAAGGGGGGCGATTCCCACGAGCAGTACTTC
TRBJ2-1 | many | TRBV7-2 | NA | CASSSWTYQNEQFF | TGTGCCAGCAGCTCCTGGACCTATCAGAATGAGCAGTTCTTC
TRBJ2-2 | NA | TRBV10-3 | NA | CAISESANTGELFF | TGTGCCATCAGTGAGTCAGCAAACACCGGGGAGCTGTTTTTT
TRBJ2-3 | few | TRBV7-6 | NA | CASSLRASTTDTQYF | TGTGCCAGCAGCTTAAGGGCTAGCACCACAGATACGCAGTATTTT
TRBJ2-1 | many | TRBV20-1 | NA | CSARRQPFDEQFF | TGCAGTGCTAGGAGACAGCCGTTTGATGAGCAGTTCTTC
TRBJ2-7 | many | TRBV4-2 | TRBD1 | CASSHPTGGASYEQYF | TGTGCCAGCAGCCATCCTACAGGGGGCGCTTCCTACGAGCAGTACTTC
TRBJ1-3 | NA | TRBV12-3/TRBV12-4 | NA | CASSLSTGDTIYF | TGTGCCAGCAGCCTTTCGACCGGCGACACCATATATTTT
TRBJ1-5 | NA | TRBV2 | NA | CASRRSGHSNQPQHF | TGTGCCAGCAGACGGAGTGGACATAGCAATCAGCCCCAGCATTTT
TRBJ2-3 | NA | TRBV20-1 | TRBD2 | CSRSGLAGGDTQYF | TGCAGTAGGAGCGGACTAGCGGGAGGAGATACGCAGTATTTT
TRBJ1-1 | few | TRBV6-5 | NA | CASSYHLMGGTEAFF | TGTGCCAGCAGTTATCACCTTATGGGGGGCACTGAAGCTTTCTTT
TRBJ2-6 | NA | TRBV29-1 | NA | CSGLVNLVLTF | TGCAGCGGCCTTGTCAACTTGGTCCTGACTTTC
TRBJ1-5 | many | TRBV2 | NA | CASSENWGPNQPQHF | TGTGCCAGCAGTGAAAACTGGGGACCCAATCAGCCCCAGCATTTT
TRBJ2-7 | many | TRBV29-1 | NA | CSVEKGGGLREQYF | TGCAGCGTTGAGAAAGGGGGGGGTTTGAGGGAGCAGTACTTC
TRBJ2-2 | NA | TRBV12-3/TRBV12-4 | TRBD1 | CASSLWTGSTSTGELFF | TGTGCCAGCAGTTTATGGACAGGGTCGACCAGCACCGGGGAGCTGTTTTTT
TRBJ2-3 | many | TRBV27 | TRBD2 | CASSLFGEGDTQYF | TGTGCCAGCAGTTTATTCGGGGAGGGAGATACGCAGTATTTT
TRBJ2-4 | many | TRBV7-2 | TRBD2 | CASSLDAGVAKNIQYF | TGTGCCAGCAGCTTAGATGCGGGGGTAGCCAAAAACATTCAGTACTTC
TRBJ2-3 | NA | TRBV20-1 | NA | CSARPDSNVPTDTQYF | TGCAGTGCTAGACCCGACAGTAACGTACCCACAGATACGCAGTATTTT
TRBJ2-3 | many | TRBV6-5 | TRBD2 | CASRNRGGPDTQYF | TGTGCCAGCAGGAACCGGGGGGGCCCAGATACGCAGTATTTT
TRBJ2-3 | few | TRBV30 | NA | CAWGPVGSSTDAQYF | TGTGCCTGGGGTCCAGTAGGGTCTAGCACAGATGCGCAGTATTTT
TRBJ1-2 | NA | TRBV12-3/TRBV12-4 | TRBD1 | CASSRDRAVYYGYTF | TGTGCCAGCAGCCGGGACAGGGCTGTATACTATGGCTACACCTTC
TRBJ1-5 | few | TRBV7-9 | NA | CASSYGRLNQPQHF | TGTGCCAGCAGCTACGGACGGCTCAATCAGCCCCAGCATTTT
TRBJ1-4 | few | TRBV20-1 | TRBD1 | CSATWTGGNEKLFF | TGCAGTGCAACTTGGACAGGGGGTAATGAAAAACTGTTTTTT
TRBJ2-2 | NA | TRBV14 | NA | CASSQVQNTGTGELFF | TGTGCCAGCAGCCAAGTTCAGAATACAGGGACCGGGGAGCTGTTTTTT
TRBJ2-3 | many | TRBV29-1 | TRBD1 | CSVGTGGGDTQYF | TGCAGCGTGGGGACAGGGGGGGGAGATACGCAGTATTTT
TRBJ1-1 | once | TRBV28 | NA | CASRPQTGRAFF | TGTGCCAGCCGGCCCCAGACAGGCCGCGCTTTCTTT
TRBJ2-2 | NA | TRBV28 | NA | CASTLGRTGELFF | TGTGCCAGCACCCTAGGAAGGACCGGGGAGCTGTTTTTT
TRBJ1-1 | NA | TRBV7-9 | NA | CASSLVVAGSENTEAFF | TGTGCCAGCAGCTTAGTAGTTGCCGGGAGCGAGAACACTGAAGCTTTCTTT
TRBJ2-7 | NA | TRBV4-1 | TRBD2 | CASSQRWGGSYEQYF | TGCGCCAGCAGCCAGAGGTGGGGGGGTTCTTACGAGCAGTACTTC